These T cell receptor beta chains were read from a single sample in a study of T-cell memory formation after mild COVID-19. TCRdb called the 5' RACE reads again in MiXCR, with one record for every CDR3 protein. The sample has roughly 410,000 distinct CDR3 sequences, around 24% seen once. The sequenced sample consisted of PBMCs or a T cell subset sorted from them (not recorded which). These receptors came from an adult woman who had mild COVID-19 (a few samples of this study predate the infection). Cell type and time point are not known. Both conserved end residues are part of each CDR3. The order of the fields is V gene, J gene, clone size, D gene, CDR3 DNA, CDR3 protein. D genes are given only for firm matches. Clone size is given for some rows only: seen once, a few or many times, or a class if the clone is expanded.

>TRBV6-2/TRBV6-3|TRBJ2-2|.|.
TGTGCCAGTTGGAGAAAGGGTACCGGGGAGCTGTTTTTT
CASWRKGTGELFF
>TRBV20-1|TRBJ2-5|.|TRBD2
TGCAGTGCTATGTCTTCGACCAGCGCGGGAGGGGAGACCCAGTACTTC
CSAMSSTSAGGETQYF
>TRBV6-2/TRBV6-3|TRBJ2-7|few|TRBD2
TGTGCCAGCAGTCGCGGGTCTAGCGGGACGAGGGAGCAGTACTTC
CASSRGSSGTREQYF
>TRBV7-9|TRBJ2-7|few|.
TGTGCCAGCAGCTTTCCCCAGGCCCCCTACGAGCAGTACTTC
CASSFPQAPYEQYF
>TRBV5-1|TRBJ2-3|once|.
TGCGCCAGCAGCTTCTGGGAGAGCACAGATACGCAGTATTTT
CASSFWESTDTQYF
>TRBV5-1|TRBJ2-3|.|TRBD2
TGCGCCAGCACGGCGGGGGGACCCGATACGCAGTATTTT
CASTAGGPDTQYF
>TRBV15|TRBJ2-7|once|.
TGTGCCACCAGCAGAGATCTCGCCGTCAGGCTCGACGAGCAGTACTTC
CATSRDLAVRLDEQYF
>TRBV5-1|TRBJ2-1|many|.
TGCGCCAGCAGCTTGACGGGAGAGCCTAATAATGAGCAGTTCTTC
CASSLTGEPNNEQFF
>TRBV11-1|TRBJ2-1|.|TRBD2
TGTGCCAGCAGCTCTCCTAGCGGGAGTGCGAATGAGCAGTTCTTC
CASSSPSGSANEQFF
>TRBV4-1|TRBJ2-7|.|.
TGCGCCAGCAGCCATCCCGGGGGGCTGTCCTACGAGCAGTACTTC
CASSHPGGLSYEQYF
>TRBV9|TRBJ2-2|.|TRBD2
TGTGCCAGCAGTTCCGGACTAGCTGTAAACACCGGGGAGCTGTTTTTT
CASSSGLAVNTGELFF
>TRBV7-7|TRBJ2-7|few|.
TGTGCCAGCAGCTTAGGTCCCGAAGGGGAGCAGTACTTC
CASSLGPEGEQYF
>TRBV5-1|TRBJ2-7|.|.
TGCGCCAGCACTAGCTGGACCCCCCCCTACGAGCAGTACTTC
CASTSWTPPYEQYF
>TRBV18|TRBJ2-1|few|.
TGTGCCAGCTCACGAAGGGGTGATGAGCAGTTCTTC
CASSRRGDEQFF
>TRBV24-1|TRBJ2-3|many|TRBD1
TGTGCCACCAGTGAGCCCGGGACAGGGGGCACAGATACGCAGTATTTT
CATSEPGTGGTDTQYF
>TRBV18|TRBJ2-3|.|.
TGTGCCAGCTCACCGAGGACCGACAGAACCACAGATACGCAGTATTTT
CASSPRTDRTTDTQYF
>TRBV20-1|TRBJ1-2|.|.
TGCAGTGCTAGGGGCGACTATGGCTACACCTTC
CSARGDYGYTF
>TRBV7-7|TRBJ2-2|.|TRBD2
TGTGCCAGCAGCGTGAGACTAGCGGGGATTACCCCGAACACCGGGGAGCTGTTTTTT
CASSVRLAGITPNTGELFF
>TRBV29-1|TRBJ2-4|.|TRBD1
TGCAGCGTTGGGACAGGGTTAGCCAAAAACATTCAGTACTTC
CSVGTGLAKNIQYF
>TRBV12-3/TRBV12-4|TRBJ2-7|.|TRBD2
TGTGCCAGCAGTTCCCGGACTAGCGGGATATACGAGCAGTACTTC
CASSSRTSGIYEQYF
>TRBV7-3|TRBJ1-2|.|.
TGTGCCAGCAGCTCCCGAGCAGACGATGGCTACACCTTC
CASSSRADDGYTF
>TRBV12-3/TRBV12-4|TRBJ1-1|.|TRBD1
TGTGCCAGCAGGTACAGGGGTCTGGGCACTGAAGCTTTCTTT
CASRYRGLGTEAFF
>TRBV29-1|TRBJ2-2|.|.
TGCAGCGTTGTAAGACCCACCGGGGAGCTGTTTTTT
CSVVRPTGELFF
>TRBV15|TRBJ2-3|few|TRBD2
TGTGCCACCAGCAGAGGGGGACTAGCGGGGTACAACACAGATACGCAGTATTTT
CATSRGGLAGYNTDTQYF
>TRBV7-2|TRBJ1-1|.|.
TGTGCCAGCAGCGTAGGGCAGGGCCACACTGAAGCTTTCTTT
CASSVGQGHTEAFF
>TRBV7-9|TRBJ2-1|.|TRBD2
TGTGCCAGCAGCCAAATATTATACCGCGGGAGGTTGTCCTACAATGAGCAGTTCTTC
CASSQILYRGRLSYNEQFF
>TRBV7-9|TRBJ2-7|.|.
TGTGCCAGTGTTAGGGGACTCACGTACTACGAGCAGTACTTC
CASVRGLTYYEQYF